Following are 15 T cell receptor beta chains from one sample sequenced in a study of shared clonotypes between healthy human individuals. Using immunoSEQ multiplex PCR, the repertoire was profiled, and TCRdb retains in-frame clones only, with some absent. The data show some 2,000,000 clones, with 90% to 95% seen just once and around 0.13% held by the top ten. Source material: naive CD4+ T cells sorted from blood. This sample's subset: CD45RA+ positively selected. Receptor source: a man between 18 and 29 years old in good health.

The J gene is TRBJ1-2, the V gene TRBV7-8; D not certain. The CDR3 totals 14 residues. V lost 5 bases and J 1 base, leaving 11 bases between the germline ends. Germline V CDR1 and CDR2: SGHVS, FQNEAQ. CDR3 DNA: TGTGCCAGCAGCCCTCAGGAACTTAACTATGGCTACACCTTC. It codes for CASSPQELNYGYTF.

The CDR3 sequence is CASSEAGLGFREKLFF. The DNA of the CDR3 is TGTGCCAGCAGTGAAGCGGGGTTAGGTTTCCGAGAAAAACTGTTTTTT. The rearrangement links TRBV6-1 to TRBJ1-4; D unclear. CDR1 and CDR2 from the germline V gene are MNHNS and SASEGT. Trimming cost V 0 bases and J 8 bases, with 16 bases left between them. This CDR3 has 16 residues.

This rearrangement joins TRBV6-6 to TRBJ2-3; 7 bases are shared with TRBD2. V lost 5 bases and J lost 4; bases outside the gene matches: 9. CDR1 MNHNY and CDR2 SVGAGI come from the germline V gene (reference sequence). The CDR3 consists of 15 residues. CDR3 nucleotide sequence: TGTGCCAGCAGTCAACTAAGCGGGAACGCAGATACGCAGTATTTT. As protein: CASSQLSGNADTQYF.

The chain links TRBV6-5 to TRBJ2-6; D may be TRBD1 (6 bases). Trimming removed 4 bases at V and 1 base at J, with 8 bases between. The CDR3 is made up of 15 amino acids. The germline gives CDR1 MNHEY, CDR2 SVGAGI. DNA of the CDR3: TGTGCCAGCAGTTCCGGGACATCTGGGGCCAACGTCCTGACTTTC. This translates into CASSSGTSGANVLTF.

The chain carries TRBV4-2 and TRBJ1-3, with a tentative D call TRBD1 (5 bases). This CDR3 has 15 residues. Germline V lookup: CDR1 LGHNA, CDR2 YNFKEQ. Trimming cost V 4 bases and J 0 bases, with 10 bases left between them. CDR3 coding DNA: TGTGCCAGCAGCCCGGAGACAGCCTCTGGAAACACCATATATTTT. This encodes CASSPETASGNTIYF.

The V gene is TRBV2, the J gene TRBJ2-2; 8 bases align to TRBD2. Germline CDR1 SNHLY, CDR2 FYNNEI. The CDR3 loop spans 14 amino acids. After removal of 6 bases from V and 3 bases from J, the junction contained 3 bases not matched to a gene. CDR3 nucleotide sequence: TGTGCCAGCAGGCCACTAGCGGACACCGGGGAGCTGTTTTTT. Its protein product is CASRPLADTGELFF.

This chain links TRBV30 with TRBJ1-5; 7 bases align to TRBD1. J gave up 0 bases and V 4 bases, and 6 bases lay outside the gene matches. Germline V lookup: CDR1 GTSNPN, CDR2 SVGIG (reference sequence). The CDR3 is made up of 15 amino acids. CDR3: CAWNRGQVSNQPQHF. The DNA for the CDR3 is TGTGCCTGGAACCGAGGACAGGTTAGCAATCAGCCCCAGCATTTT.

This chain uses TRBV10-3 with TRBJ2-3, with D unclear. Trimming stripped 4 bases from V and 2 bases from J, with 4 bases between. The CDR3 length is 12 residues. Per germline, CDR1 ENHRY and CDR2 SYGVKD. CDR3 coding DNA: TGTGCCATCAGTGCGCTCACAGATACGCAGTATTTT. It translates to CAISALTDTQYF.

The genes are TRBV7-9 and TRBJ1-1; D is unclear. V lost 1 base and J 0 bases, leaving 9 bases between the germline ends. There are 15 residues in the CDR3. Germline CDR1 and CDR2: SEHNR and FQNEAQ (reference sequence). CDR3 amino acids: CASSLDGNMNTEAFF. Written as DNA, the CDR3 is TGTGCCAGCAGCTTAGATGGGAACATGAACACTGAAGCTTTCTTT.

This clone occurred a few times. This chain connects TRBV5-1 to TRBJ2-3; D gene uncertain. Germline CDR1 and CDR2: SGHRS and YFSETQ. The CDR3 length is 16 residues. V was shortened by 3 bases and J by 2 bases, with 16 bases between the two germline ends. CDR3: CASSSSTSSYTDTQYF. The CDR3 bases are TGCGCCAGCAGCTCGTCCACGTCCTCCTACACAGATACGCAGTATTTT.

This clone was seen just once. DNA for the CDR3: TGTGCCAGCAGCTCCCTGGTACGGGGGATGGAGACCCAGTACTTC. Its translation is CASSSLVRGMETQYF. This chain connects TRBV11-2 to TRBJ2-5, with D possibly matching TRBD2 (6 bases). The ends were cut back, 4 bases at V and 5 bases at J, with 17 bases in the middle. The CDR3 sequence is 15 residues long. CDR1 is SGHAT and CDR2 is FQNNGV in the germline V gene.

This clone was picked up one time. The sample has other DNA sequences that encode this CDR3 too. The chain combines TRBV19 with TRBJ2-1, with TRBD2 as a possible D gene (5 bases). The V gene lost 5 bases and the J gene lost 7 bases, with 6 bases spanning the gap. Germline loops: CDR1 LNHDA, CDR2 SQIVND (reference sequence). This CDR3 has 11 residues. This CDR3 is CASSRGNEQFF. The CDR3 DNA reads TGTGCCAGTAGTCGGGGTAATGAGCAGTTCTTC. The variable domain in full, with the rest retrieved from reference TRBV19 and TRBJ2-1, is DGGITQSPKYLFRKEGQNVTLSCEQNLNHDAMYWYRQDPGQGLRLIYYSQIVNDFQKGDIAEGYSVSREKKESFPLTVTSAQKNPTAFYLCASSRGNEQFFGPGTRLTVL.

The chain uses TRBV6-1 and TRBJ1-2, with D tentatively TRBD1 (6 bases). The CDR3 sequence is 14 residues long. The germline gives CDR1 MNHNS, CDR2 SASEGT. V lost 6 bases, J lost 2 bases, and 13 bases lay in between. Here the CDR3 reads CASSVGGSNYGYTF. CDR3 coding DNA: TGTGCCAGCAGCGTAGGGGGGTCCAACTATGGCTACACCTTC.

J is TRBJ1-1 and V is TRBV5-4, with unresolved D. Germline values: CDR1 SGHNT, CDR2 YYREEE (reference sequence). V was pared by 3 bases and J by 7 bases, with 16 bases between. CDR3 length equals 14 residues. The CDR3 is CASSSRGGKVEAFF. The CDR3 nucleotides are TGTGCCAGCAGCTCCCGGGGAGGGAAGGTTGAAGCTTTCTTT.

The gene calls are TRBV6-5 and TRBJ2-3, with TRBD2 matching 13 bases. The germline V gene encodes CDR1 MNHEY and CDR2 SVGAGI. Germline trimming cut 5 bases from V and 6 bases from J; bases unmatched to any gene: 5. The CDR3 is 15 residues long. CDR3 protein: CASSRTSGSVDTQYF. DNA for the CDR3: TGTGCCAGCAGTCGGACTAGCGGGAGTGTGGATACGCAGTATTTT.